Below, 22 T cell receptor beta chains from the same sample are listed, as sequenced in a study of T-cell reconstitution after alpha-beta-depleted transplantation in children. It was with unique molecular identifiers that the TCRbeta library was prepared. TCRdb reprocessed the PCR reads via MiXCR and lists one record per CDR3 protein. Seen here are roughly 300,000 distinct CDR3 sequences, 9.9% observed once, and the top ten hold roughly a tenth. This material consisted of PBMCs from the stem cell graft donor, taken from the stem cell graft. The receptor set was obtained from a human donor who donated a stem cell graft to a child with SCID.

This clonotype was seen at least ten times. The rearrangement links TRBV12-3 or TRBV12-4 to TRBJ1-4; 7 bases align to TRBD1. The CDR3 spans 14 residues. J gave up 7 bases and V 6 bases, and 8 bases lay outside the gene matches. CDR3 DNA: TGTGCCAGCAGCCACAGGGGTTTAGGTGAAAAACTGTTTTTT. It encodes CASSHRGLGEKLFF.

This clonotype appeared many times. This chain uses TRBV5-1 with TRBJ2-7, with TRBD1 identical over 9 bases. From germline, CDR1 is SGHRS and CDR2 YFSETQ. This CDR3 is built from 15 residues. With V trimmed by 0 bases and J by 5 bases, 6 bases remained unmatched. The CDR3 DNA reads TGCGCCAGCAGCTTGGGTGGGACAGGGTCCCACGAGCAGTACTTC. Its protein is CASSLGGTGSHEQYF.

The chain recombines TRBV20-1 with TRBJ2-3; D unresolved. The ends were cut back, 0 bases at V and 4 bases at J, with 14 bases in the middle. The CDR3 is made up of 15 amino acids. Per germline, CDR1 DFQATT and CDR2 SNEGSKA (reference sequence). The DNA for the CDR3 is TGCAGTGCTAGAGATCTACGGGCCAACGCAGATACGCAGTATTTT. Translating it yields CSARDLRANADTQYF.

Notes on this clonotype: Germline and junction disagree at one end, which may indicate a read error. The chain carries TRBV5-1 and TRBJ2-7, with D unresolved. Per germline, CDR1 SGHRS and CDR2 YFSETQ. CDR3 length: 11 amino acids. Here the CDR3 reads CAISFNSEQYF. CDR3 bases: TGCGCCATCAGCTTTAATTCCGAGCAGTACTTC.

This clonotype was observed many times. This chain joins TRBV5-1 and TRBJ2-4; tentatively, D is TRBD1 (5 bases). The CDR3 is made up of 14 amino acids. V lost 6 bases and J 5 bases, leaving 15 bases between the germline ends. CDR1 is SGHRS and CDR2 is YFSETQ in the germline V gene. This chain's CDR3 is CASTARLGQNIQYF. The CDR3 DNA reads TGCGCCAGCACTGCGCGGTTGGGGCAAAACATTCAGTACTTC.

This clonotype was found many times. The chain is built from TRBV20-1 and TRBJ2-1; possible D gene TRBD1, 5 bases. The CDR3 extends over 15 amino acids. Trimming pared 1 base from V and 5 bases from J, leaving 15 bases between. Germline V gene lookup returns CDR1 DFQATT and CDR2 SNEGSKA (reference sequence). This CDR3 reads CSARGRPGSDNEQFF. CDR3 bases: TGCAGTGCTAGAGGCCGCCCAGGGTCTGACAATGAGCAGTTCTTC.

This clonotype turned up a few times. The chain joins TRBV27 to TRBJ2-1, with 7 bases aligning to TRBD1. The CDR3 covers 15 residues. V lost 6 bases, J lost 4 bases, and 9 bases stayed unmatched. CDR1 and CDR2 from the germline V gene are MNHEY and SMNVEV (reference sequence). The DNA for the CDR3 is TGTGCCAGCAGATCTCTCGGACAGGAATACAATGAGCAGTTCTTC. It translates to CASRSLGQEYNEQFF.

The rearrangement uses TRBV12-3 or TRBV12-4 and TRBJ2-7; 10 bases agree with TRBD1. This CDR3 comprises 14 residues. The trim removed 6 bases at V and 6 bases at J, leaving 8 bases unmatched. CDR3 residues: CASSLGQGIVEQYF. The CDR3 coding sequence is TGTGCCAGCAGCCTGGGACAGGGGATCGTCGAGCAGTACTTC.

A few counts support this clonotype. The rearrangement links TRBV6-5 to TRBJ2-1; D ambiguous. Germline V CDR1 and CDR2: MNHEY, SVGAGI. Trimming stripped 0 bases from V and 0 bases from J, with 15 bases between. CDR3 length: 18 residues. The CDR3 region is CASSYSVGTSSSYNEQFF. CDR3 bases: TGTGCCAGCAGTTACTCGGTCGGCACCTCGAGCTCCTACAATGAGCAGTTCTTC.

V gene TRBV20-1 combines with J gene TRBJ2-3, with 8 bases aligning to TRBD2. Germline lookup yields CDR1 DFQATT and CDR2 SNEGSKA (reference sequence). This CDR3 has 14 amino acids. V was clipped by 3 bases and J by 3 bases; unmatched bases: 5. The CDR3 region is CSASYGGATDTQYF. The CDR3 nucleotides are TGCAGTGCTAGTTACGGGGGGGCTACAGATACGCAGTATTTT.

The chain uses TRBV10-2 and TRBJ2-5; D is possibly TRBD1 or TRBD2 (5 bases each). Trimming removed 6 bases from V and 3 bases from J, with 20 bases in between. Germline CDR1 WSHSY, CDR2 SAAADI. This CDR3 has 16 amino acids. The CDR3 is CASRGSVGEKEETQYF. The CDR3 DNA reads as TGCGCCAGCAGGGGGTCGGTGGGGGAAAAAGAAGAGACCCAGTACTTC.

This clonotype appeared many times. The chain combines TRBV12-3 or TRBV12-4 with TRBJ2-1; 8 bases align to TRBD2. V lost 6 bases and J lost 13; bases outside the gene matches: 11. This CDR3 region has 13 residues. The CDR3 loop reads CASSPRRLAFQFF. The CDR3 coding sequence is TGTGCCAGCAGCCCGAGGAGACTAGCGTTTCAGTTCTTC.

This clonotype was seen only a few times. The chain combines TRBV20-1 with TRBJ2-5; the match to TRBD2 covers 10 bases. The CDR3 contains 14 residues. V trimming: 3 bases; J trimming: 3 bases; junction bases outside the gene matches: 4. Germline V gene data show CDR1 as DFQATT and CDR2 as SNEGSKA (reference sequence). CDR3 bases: TGCAGTGCTAGGGTCCTAGCGGGAGAAGAGACCCAGTACTTC. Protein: CSARVLAGEETQYF.

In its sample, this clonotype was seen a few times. CDR3 DNA: TGTGCCAGCAGCTTAAGGGGGGCAGAGGAGTTTCAAGAGACCCAGTACTTC. It yields the protein CASSLRGAEEFQETQYF. This chain links TRBV7-9 with TRBJ2-5, with D perhaps matching TRBD1 or TRBD2 (6 bases each). V gave up 2 bases and J gave up 2 bases, with 18 bases separating them. Germline V gene sequence: CDR1 SEHNR, CDR2 FQNEAQ (reference sequence). The CDR3 is 17 residues long.

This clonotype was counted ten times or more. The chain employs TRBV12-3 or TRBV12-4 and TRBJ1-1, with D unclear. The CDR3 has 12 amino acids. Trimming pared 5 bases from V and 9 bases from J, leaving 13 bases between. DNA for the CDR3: TGTGCCAGCAGTCGCCGCCGATCCAAAGCTTTCTTT. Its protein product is CASSRRRSKAFF.

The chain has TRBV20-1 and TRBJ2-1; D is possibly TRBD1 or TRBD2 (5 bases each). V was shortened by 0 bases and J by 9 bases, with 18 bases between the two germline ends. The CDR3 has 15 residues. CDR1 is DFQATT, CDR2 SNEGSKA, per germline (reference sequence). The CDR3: CSARDPAGPGVEQFF. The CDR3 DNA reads TGCAGTGCTAGAGATCCTGCAGGGCCCGGGGTTGAGCAGTTCTTC.

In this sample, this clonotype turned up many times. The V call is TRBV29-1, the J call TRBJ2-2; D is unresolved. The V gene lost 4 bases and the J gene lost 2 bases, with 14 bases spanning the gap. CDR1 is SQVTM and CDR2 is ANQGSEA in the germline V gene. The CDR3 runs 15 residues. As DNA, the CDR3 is TGCAGCGTTGTAGTGGGATCAGCAAACACCGGGGAGCTGTTTTTT. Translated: CSVVVGSANTGELFF.

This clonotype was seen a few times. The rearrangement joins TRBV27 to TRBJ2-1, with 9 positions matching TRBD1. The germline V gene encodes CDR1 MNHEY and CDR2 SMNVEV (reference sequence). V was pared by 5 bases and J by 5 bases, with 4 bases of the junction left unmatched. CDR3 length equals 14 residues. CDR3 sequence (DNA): TGTGCCAGCAGTCGGGACAGGGTTGACAATGAGCAGTTCTTC. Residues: CASSRDRVDNEQFF.

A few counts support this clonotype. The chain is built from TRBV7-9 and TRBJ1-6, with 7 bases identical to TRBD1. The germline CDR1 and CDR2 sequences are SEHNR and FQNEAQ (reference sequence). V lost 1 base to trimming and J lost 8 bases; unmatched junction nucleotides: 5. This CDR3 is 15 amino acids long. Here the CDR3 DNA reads TGTGCCAGCAGCTTAGGGGGACAGCGAGATTCACCCCTCCACTTT. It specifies CASSLGGQRDSPLHF.

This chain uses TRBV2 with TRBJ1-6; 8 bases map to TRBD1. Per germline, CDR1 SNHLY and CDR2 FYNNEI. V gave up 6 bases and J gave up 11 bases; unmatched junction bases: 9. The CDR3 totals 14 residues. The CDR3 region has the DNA TGTGCCAGCAGGCCCGGGACAGGTTATGCACCCCTCCACTTT. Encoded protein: CASRPGTGYAPLHF. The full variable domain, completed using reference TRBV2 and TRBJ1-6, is EPEVTQTPSHQVTQMGQEVILRCVPISNHLYFYWYRQILGQKVEFLVSFYNNEISEKSEIFDDQFSVERPDGSNFTLKIRSTKLEDSAMYFCASRPGTGYAPLHFGNGTRLTVT.

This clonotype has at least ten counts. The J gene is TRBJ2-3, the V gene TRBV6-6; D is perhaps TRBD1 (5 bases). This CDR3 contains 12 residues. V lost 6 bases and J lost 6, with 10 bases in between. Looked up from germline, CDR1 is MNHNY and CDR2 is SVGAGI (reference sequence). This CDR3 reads CASSQQADTQYF. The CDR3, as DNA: TGTGCCAGCAGCCAACAGGCGGATACGCAGTATTTT.

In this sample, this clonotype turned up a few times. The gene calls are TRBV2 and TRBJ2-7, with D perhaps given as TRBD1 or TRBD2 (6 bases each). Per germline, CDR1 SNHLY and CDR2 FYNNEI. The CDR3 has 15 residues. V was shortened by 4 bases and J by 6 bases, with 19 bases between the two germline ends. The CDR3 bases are TGTGCCAGCAGTGTAAATAGCGGACAGTCAGGCGAGCAGTACTTC. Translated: CASSVNSGQSGEQYF.